This T cell receptor beta chain was sequenced in a study of cytomegalovirus exposure and HLA in healthy donors (dated by TCRdb to between 2016 and 2019). A note on the overall study: A later analysis indicated that the 110 or so validation repertoires were generated on the platform also employed for the approximately 700 repertoires of the first cohort. The study was designed to test whether signatures of past pathogen exposure could be identified by cataloging public T cell receptors. In addition to the first cohort of approximately 650 subjects, a separate validation cohort of 130 or so different subjects was used. The study combined high-throughput TCR immunosequencing, statistical association of individual TCRs with disease status, and machine learning to predict cytomegalovirus infection status.

The paper as a whole reports these results and caveats: In vitro tests confirmed that a few of the cytomegalovirus-associated TCR beta chains recognize cytomegalovirus antigens. According to the authors, the approach could potentially be generalized to other disease states and immunological phenotypes. In both the original and validation cohorts, the classifier was reported to diagnose cytomegalovirus status with high specificity and sensitivity. Subsequent analysis determined that TCRs grouped into clusters in the first cohort also showed a tendency toward co-occurrence across the approximately 110 validation repertoires, and approximately 94% of cluster scores exceeded 0. All 120 or so repertoires were used to score co-occurrence in the validation cohort in a later analysis, because that analysis had no HLA typing for the cohort. A total of fewer than 200 TCR beta chains were listed by the study as associated with cytomegalovirus. Most TCR sequences were observed very rarely across donors, whereas some public TCRs were present in many individuals.

Concerning this clone: Its antigen is currently not known. Per-nucleotide qualities are absent, and no much larger clonotype sits a single base away.

The library was obtained by the immunoSEQ multiplex PCR assay. The published analysis was carried out like this. A statistical classification framework was built to diagnose cytomegalovirus status from the catalog of TCR beta chain sequences. As stored in TCRdb, this immuneACCESS dataset retains in-frame rearrangements with V and J assigned. A fraction of the clones does not appear; measured against another copy, unresolved V genes explain less than half of the discrepancy, and the remainder lacks a known reason. That table furnishes V, J and clone size, whereas the DNA furnished D and trimming. Across this sample there are approximately 200,000 clones, with almost 90% seen only once. The leading ten clones occupy about 3% of the sample. Separate from the approximately 700-subject first cohort, the validation cohort of more than 90 subjects was the group to which the donors belonged. Material: PBMCs. The source is a woman aged 18 to 35 in good health and CMV-seronegative.

Here is the DNA: TGCGCCAGCAGCTTGGGCGTCGGGACAGGGGTCTACGAGCAGTACTTC. The encoded protein is CASSLGVGTGVYEQYF. The rearrangement combines TRBV5-1 with TRBJ2-7, and TRBD1 aligns with 10 junction nucleotides. The CDR3, cysteine through phenylalanine, is 16 amino acids long. Kept here is only the CDR3 DNA, which spans 48 bases and is read in frame from base 1. CDR1 is given as SGHRS and CDR2 as YFSETQ, both from the germline V gene. From V the trimming removes 0 bases and from J it removes 3 bases, while the gene matches leave 6 bases of the junction unaccounted for.